This T cell receptor (beta chain) was sequenced in a study of T-cell memory formation after mild COVID-19. Study-wide results and limits: Clones contracting over day 15 to 85 were CD4/CD8 balanced, with later expanders leaning CD4+.

The germline CDR1 and CDR2 sequences are SGDLS and YYNGEE. This CDR3 comprises 12 residues. With 7 bases removed from V and 4 bases from J, the gap between germline ends came to 9 bases. TCRdb used MiXCR to reprocess the 5' RACE reads, holding one entry per CDR3 protein. The sample gives some 190,000 distinct CDR3 sequences, 16% of which show up once; around 1.9% is in the top ten. This clonotype was detected a few times. Its antigen is not known. The clonotype was recovered from an adult woman who had mild COVID-19 (a few samples of this study predate the infection). Cell type and time point are not known. Source material: PBMCs or a T cell subset sorted from them (not recorded which). This rearrangement joins TRBV9 to TRBJ1-3; D unclear. As DNA, the CDR3 is TGTGCCAGCTCCGGAACAGGAAACACCATATATTTT. Encoded protein: CASSGTGNTIYF.